These 25 T cell receptor beta chains share one sample of origin, sequenced in a study of blood T cell repertoires in COVID-19. Generated by immunoSEQ multiplex PCR, the TCRdb table keeps only in-frame clones and is missing some. The table lists around 190,000 clones, around 80% of them singletons. The sequenced sample consisted of peripheral blood. Receptor source: a woman between 50 and 59 years old with acute or convalescent COVID-19.

This sequence joins TRBV3-1 (or the pseudogene TRBV3-2) and TRBJ2-5; possible D gene TRBD1, 6 bases. The CDR3 totals 14 residues. V was shortened by 2 bases and J by 4 bases, with 11 bases between the two germline ends. CDR1 is LGHDT and CDR2 is YNNKEL in the germline V gene (reference sequence). CDR3 DNA sequence: TGTGCCAGCAGCCAACCAGGGGCGGGAGAGACCCAGTACTTC. As protein: CASSQPGAGETQYF.

The rearrangement joins TRBV5-1 to TRBJ2-5; tentatively, D is TRBD2 (6 bases). There are 14 residues in the CDR3. V shed 2 bases and J shed 1 base, with 9 bases lying between them. Germline values: CDR1 SGHRS, CDR2 YFSETQ. The CDR3 here is CASSFGGTQETQYF. The CDR3 nucleotides read TGCGCCAGCAGCTTTGGCGGGACCCAAGAGACCCAGTACTTC.

The J gene is TRBJ1-1, the V gene TRBV7-9, with D perhaps matching TRBD1 (6 bases). There are 11 residues in the CDR3. Germline-derived CDR1 and CDR2 are SEHNR and FQNEAQ (reference sequence). The V end was cut by 10 bases, the J end by 2 bases, with 8 bases between. The CDR3 DNA sequence: TGTGCCACCGGGACAAACACTGAAGCTTTCTTT. Translation gives CATGTNTEAFF.

The rearrangement uses TRBV6-6 and TRBJ2-2; possible D gene TRBD2, 6 bases. The CDR3 consists of 16 residues. Germline CDR1 is MNHNY and CDR2 is SVGAGI (reference sequence). Between the trimmed V and J ends, which lost 6 bases and 2 bases, there was a span of 16 bases. The chain's CDR3 is CASSPTSSINTGELFF. DNA of the CDR3: TGTGCCAGCAGCCCAACTAGCTCAATAAACACCGGGGAGCTGTTTTTT.

The genes are TRBV19 and TRBJ1-4; D call uncertain. CDR3 length: 14 amino acids. CDR1 and CDR2 (germline): LNHDA, SQIVND (reference sequence). Trimming left V 4 bases short and J 4 bases short, with 10 bases between. The CDR3 DNA reads as TGTGCCAGTAGTACACAAGATTATAATGAAAAACTGTTTTTT. It encodes CASSTQDYNEKLFF.

The CDR3 protein is CASMKRRVTSVSSYNEQFF. DNA for the CDR3: TGTGCCAGTATGAAGCGGCGGGTAACTAGCGTAAGCTCCTACAATGAGCAGTTCTTC. This chain joins TRBV19 and TRBJ2-1, with 7 bases lining up with TRBD2. The J segment lost 0 bases and the V segment lost 7 bases, leaving 18 bases of the junction unmatched. There are 19 residues in the CDR3. Per the germline V gene, CDR1 is LNHDA and CDR2 is SQIVND (reference sequence).

V gene TRBV4-3 combines with J gene TRBJ1-2, with 7 bases that match TRBD1. V shed 1 base, J shed 4 bases, and the junction held 9 bases outside the gene matches. Per the germline V gene, CDR1 is LGHNA and CDR2 is YSLEER. This CDR3 has 16 amino acids. The CDR3 nucleotides read TGCGCCAGCAGCCAAGGCCGAGGACAGGTCCCCTATGGCTACACCTTC. This codes for CASSQGRGQVPYGYTF.

The chain employs TRBV4-3 and TRBJ1-6, with D tentatively TRBD1 (5 bases). Germline assignment: CDR1 LGHNA and CDR2 YSLEER. Trimming left V 2 bases short and J 1 base short, with 9 bases between. CDR3 size: 16 residues. CDR3 residues: CASSQRTGSYNSPLHF. CDR3 DNA sequence: TGCGCCAGCAGCCAACGAACAGGTTCCTATAATTCACCCCTCCACTTT.

The gene calls are TRBV7-2 and TRBJ2-7; 7 positions match TRBD2. Losses at the gene ends were 5 bases for V and 2 bases for J; bases not matched to a gene: 9. The CDR3 is 15 residues long. Per the germline V gene, CDR1 is SGHTA and CDR2 is FQGNSA. The CDR3 DNA sequence: TGTGCCAGCAGCCGGGGGACGACTAGCACCTACGAGCAGTACTTC. Encoded protein: CASSRGTTSTYEQYF.

In the case of this clone: This sample also contains other DNA sequences that code for the same CDR3. The chain links TRBV7-2 to TRBJ1-5; tentative D call: TRBD1 (6 bases). The CDR3 totals 13 residues. Trimming left V 5 bases short and J 4 bases short, with 9 bases between. Germline lookup yields CDR1 SGHTA and CDR2 FQGNSA. The CDR3 sequence is CASSLQGNQPQHF. The CDR3 DNA sequence: TGTGCCAGCAGCCTCCAGGGGAATCAGCCCCAGCATTTT. Drawing the rest from reference TRBV7-2 and TRBJ1-5, the complete variable domain is GAGVSQSPSNKVTEKGKDVELRCDPISGHTALYWYRQSLGQGLEFLIYFQGNSAPDKSGLPSDRFSAERTGGSVSTLTIQRTQQEDSAVYLCASSLQGNQPQHFGDGTRLSIL.

The rearrangement links TRBV14 to TRBJ2-3, with TRBD1 as a possible D gene (5 bases). Trimming left V 6 bases short and J 1 base short, with 17 bases between. The germline V gene has CDR1 SGHDN and CDR2 FVKESK. CDR3 length: 16 amino acids. The CDR3 loop reads CASSRPGYMGTDTQYF. The CDR3 DNA is TGTGCCAGCAGTCGTCCAGGGTACATGGGCACAGATACGCAGTATTTT.

CDR3 in amino acids: CASSDGGSGGNTIYF. In nucleotides, the CDR3 is TGTGCCAGCAGTGACGGCGGCTCGGGGGGAAACACCATATATTTT. The rearrangement links TRBV2 to TRBJ1-3; D gene unclear. Germline CDR1 reads SNHLY; CDR2 reads FYNNEI. V was cut by 3 bases and J by 4 bases, with 13 bases left in between. The CDR3 runs to 15 residues.

This chain uses TRBV10-3 with TRBJ2-3; 14 nucleotides line up with TRBD2. The CDR3 extends over 18 amino acids. CDR1 and CDR2 from the germline V gene are ENHRY and SYGVKD. V lost 8 bases to trimming and J lost 5 bases; unmatched junction nucleotides: 15. CDR3 nucleotide sequence: TGTGCCATCTCGCGGCGGACTAGCGGGGGGACGTTAGAAGATACGCAGTATTTT. Amino acids: CAISRRTSGGTLEDTQYF.

This rearrangement joins TRBV27 to TRBJ2-7, with TRBD1 as a possible D gene (5 bases). The V end lost 5 bases, the J end lost 5 bases, and 16 bases lay between the germline ends. Per the germline V gene, CDR1 is MNHEY and CDR2 is SMNVEV (reference sequence). The CDR3 has 14 residues. In nucleotides, the CDR3 is TGTGCCAGCAGTGTGCAGGGATCACATCACGAGCAGTACTTC. Translation: CASSVQGSHHEQYF.

This chain uses TRBV28 with TRBJ1-2; D possibly corresponds to TRBD1 (5 bases). Germline values: CDR1 MDHEN, CDR2 SYDVKM. The CDR3 length is 18 residues. The V end was cut by 4 bases, the J end by 0 bases, with 21 bases between. CDR3 residues: CASSSPRGSPGANYGYTF. DNA of the CDR3: TGTGCCAGCAGTTCACCCCGGGGCAGCCCGGGGGCTAACTATGGCTACACCTTC.

The V and J genes are TRBV14 and TRBJ2-3, with D uncertain. Germline V gene data show CDR1 as SGHDN and CDR2 as FVKESK. The CDR3 contains 14 residues. V was cut by 1 base and J by 1 base, with 6 bases left in between. The CDR3 region is CASSQGLGTDTQYF. CDR3 DNA sequence: TGTGCCAGCAGCCAAGGACTGGGCACAGATACGCAGTATTTT.

This clone has a single count. A junction boundary mismatches the germline segment, possibly from a read error. This chain connects TRBV7-7 to TRBJ2-1; D might be TRBD2 (5 bases). The CDR3 totals 15 residues. CDR1 and CDR2 from the germline V gene are SSHAT and FNYEAQ (reference sequence). CDR3 nucleotide sequence: TGTGCTAGCAGCTTAGCCCAGTTTCCGGGGAGTGAGCAGTTCTTC. Protein: CASSLAQFPGSEQFF.

The chain has TRBV9 and TRBJ2-1; 9 positions agree with TRBD2. CDR3 length: 15 residues. Germline trimming cut 4 bases from V and 1 base from J; bases unmatched to any gene: 3. CDR1 and CDR2 from the germline V gene are SGDLS and YYNGEE. The CDR3 bases are TGTGCCAGCAGCTCAAGCGGGAGGTCCTACAATGAGCAGTTCTTC. Translated, it gives CASSSSGRSYNEQFF.

The gene calls are TRBV28 and TRBJ1-6; no firm D call. V lost 6 bases and J 1 base, leaving 4 bases between the germline ends. Germline V CDR1 and CDR2: MDHEN, SYDVKM. CDR3 size: 13 residues. The CDR3 DNA sequence: TGTGCCAGCAGCCGGTCCTATAATTCACCCCTCCACTTT. It is translated as CASSRSYNSPLHF.

The V gene is TRBV10-1, the J gene TRBJ2-5; D is uncertain. From germline, CDR1 is WNHNN and CDR2 SYGVQD (reference sequence). There are 13 residues in the CDR3. The V end was cut by 8 bases, the J end by 2 bases, with 12 bases between. CDR3 in amino acids: CASSMTFQETQYF. CDR3 DNA sequence: TGCGCCAGCTCGATGACATTTCAAGAGACCCAGTACTTC.

The rearrangement uses TRBV4-3 and TRBJ1-5; a possible D gene is TRBD1 (5 bases). This CDR3 region has 15 residues. V dropped 0 bases and J dropped 3 bases, with 9 bases sitting between them. CDR1 and CDR2 (germline): LGHNA, YSLEER. CDR3 sequence: CASSQDGATNQPQHF. The DNA of the CDR3 is TGCGCCAGCAGCCAAGATGGGGCGACCAATCAGCCCCAGCATTTT.

The J gene is TRBJ1-1, the V gene TRBV7-2; 8 bases are shared with TRBD1. Germline-derived CDR1 and CDR2 are SGHTA and FQGNSA. The junction had 9 bases not matched to a gene; V was cut back by 5 bases and J by 1 base. This CDR3 spans 16 amino acids. CDR3 bases: TGTGCCAGCAGCGGACAGGGAGCACTCTCGAACACTGAAGCTTTCTTT. Translated: CASSGQGALSNTEAFF.

CDR3: CAISVGVNQPQHF. DNA of the CDR3: TGTGCCATCAGTGTAGGAGTCAATCAGCCCCAGCATTTT. The rearrangement joins TRBV10-3 to TRBJ1-5, with D unresolved. Germline assignment: CDR1 ENHRY and CDR2 SYGVKD. The CDR3 length is 13 residues. V lost 4 bases to trimming and J lost 3 bases, with 7 bases between them.

V is TRBV6-5 and J is TRBJ2-7; D unclear. The V gene lost 2 bases and the J gene lost 6 bases, with 14 bases spanning the gap. Germline V lookup: CDR1 MNHEY, CDR2 SVGAGI. The CDR3 extends over 14 amino acids. In DNA form, the CDR3 reads TGTGCCAGCAGTTACGATTCGACCTGGAGCGAGCAGTACTTC. Its translation is CASSYDSTWSEQYF.

This clone was observed once. The chain recombines TRBV5-1 with TRBJ1-5, with a possible D match to TRBD1 (6 bases). The CDR3 spans 14 residues. Germline V lookup: CDR1 SGHRS, CDR2 YFSETQ. Trimming pared 1 base from V and 7 bases from J, leaving 12 bases between. CDR3 in DNA: TGCGCCAGCAGCTTGAGGCCAGGGGAGCAGCCCCAGCATTTT. It specifies CASSLRPGEQPQHF.